The present T cell receptor beta chain was sequenced within a study of cytomegalovirus exposure and HLA in healthy donors. Study outcomes and limitations: The study flagged about 150 TCR beta chains as cytomegalovirus-associated. Reports showed the classifier diagnosing cytomegalovirus status with high specificity and sensitivity.

The ends were cut back, 4 bases at V and 4 bases at J, with 22 bases in the middle. Germline V gene data show CDR1 as ENHRY and CDR2 as SYGVKD. The CDR3 runs to 17 residues. Profiling relied on immunoSEQ multiplex PCR, and the TCRdb table lists in-frame clones only, not all of them. Among about 98,000 clones listed, 70% to 90% were seen once. This clone was detected a few times. Its antigen is not known. The donors were part of the validation cohort of 100 to 150 subjects. That cohort was separate from the first cohort, which comprised fewer than 800 subjects. Material for sequencing was PBMCs. The chain uses TRBV10-3 and TRBJ2-5, with D tentatively TRBD1 (6 bases). The TCR originated in a woman aged 25-40 years in good health and CMV-seronegative. The DNA of the CDR3 is TGTGCCATCAGTGCGTCCCCACAGGGAGCGCAGGGAGAGACCCAGTACTTC. Translated, it gives CAISASPQGAQGETQYF.